Presented here are 21 T cell receptor beta chains from one specimen sequenced in a study of PD-1 blockade in classical Hodgkin lymphoma. Every one of the patients relapsed after autologous stem cell transplantation (brentuximab vedotin exposure was variable). Data came from immunoSEQ multiplex PCR; TCRdb stores just in-frame clones and leaves some out. This repertoire shows about 150,000 clones, around 73% found once; its top ten account for roughly 9.2%. This specimen was peripheral blood mononuclear cells (PBMCs), taken before the second cycle of nivolumab. These receptors all stem from a human donor with classical Hodgkin lymphoma.

CDR3: CASSPRGETQYF. CDR3 coding DNA: TGTGCCAGCAGCCCCCGAGGGGAGACCCAGTACTTC. The V and J genes are TRBV7-2 and TRBJ2-5, with D maybe TRBD2 (5 bases). Germline values: CDR1 SGHTA, CDR2 FQGNSA. This CDR3 comprises 12 residues. V was pared by 5 bases and J by 5 bases, with 9 bases between.

This chain joins TRBV6-5 and TRBJ1-5; D gene uncertain. Germline V gene data show CDR1 as MNHEY and CDR2 as SVGAGI. With 8 bases removed from V and 4 bases from J, the gap between germline ends came to 12 bases. The CDR3 extends over 13 amino acids. In DNA, the CDR3 is TGTGCCAGCTTATCTGGAAGGAATCAGCCCCAGCATTTT. It yields the protein CASLSGRNQPQHF.

The genes are TRBV6-5 and TRBJ1-1; D gene ambiguous. The CDR3 is 13 amino acids. The V gene's germline CDR1 is MNHEY and CDR2 SVGAGI. Trimming removed 3 bases at V and 3 bases at J, with 8 bases between. The CDR3: CASSYEGYTEAFF. The CDR3 bases are TGTGCCAGCAGTTATGAAGGGTACACTGAAGCTTTCTTT.

This clone was recorded only once. The chain couples TRBV13 to TRBJ2-1; 7 bases align to TRBD2. The CDR3 runs to 14 residues. Germline-derived CDR1 and CDR2 are PRHDT and FYEKMQ (reference sequence). With 5 bases clipped from V and 5 bases from J, the junction kept 6 bases outside the gene matches. For the CDR3, the DNA is TGTGCCAGCAGCCCGACTAGCAGAAACAATGAGCAGTTCTTC. Amino acid sequence: CASSPTSRNNEQFF.

The V gene is TRBV10-3, the J gene TRBJ2-7; D perhaps matches TRBD1 (6 bases). Trimming took off 5 bases at V and 5 bases at J, with 16 bases between the two ends. From germline, CDR1 is ENHRY and CDR2 SYGVKD. The CDR3 runs 14 residues. The CDR3 coding sequence is TGTGCCATCAGTTGGACAGCTAACTACGACGAGCAGTACTTC. Translating gives CAISWTANYDEQYF.

J is TRBJ1-5 and V is TRBV19; TRBD1 aligns across 8 bases. There are 15 residues in the CDR3. After removal of 6 bases from V and 3 bases from J, the junction contained 7 bases not matched to a gene. CDR1 and CDR2 (germline): LNHDA, SQIVND (reference sequence). The CDR3 DNA reads as TGTGCCAGTAGGGACCAGGACAGGGACAATCAGCCCCAGCATTTT. Translation: CASRDQDRDNQPQHF.

This sequence joins TRBV2 and TRBJ2-5; TRBD1 aligns across 7 bases. J was trimmed by 5 bases and V by 6 bases; bases with no gene match: 15. The germline CDR1 and CDR2 sequences are SNHLY and FYNNEI. The CDR3 contains 16 residues. CDR3 amino acids: CASSDQGVSHGETQYF. The CDR3 DNA reads as TGTGCCAGCAGCGACCAGGGGGTCAGTCACGGGGAGACCCAGTACTTC.

The rearrangement links TRBV10-3 to TRBJ2-7; D is undetermined. CDR1 ENHRY and CDR2 SYGVKD come from the germline V gene. V was trimmed by 3 bases and J by 3 bases, leaving 15 bases between them. The CDR3 consists of 15 residues. The CDR3 nucleotides read TGTGCCATCAGTGATCAAACAGAGACAAGCTACGAGCAGTACTTC. It translates to CAISDQTETSYEQYF.

J is TRBJ2-3 and V is TRBV18; D call uncertain. Germline V gene data show CDR1 as KGHSH and CDR2 as LQKENI. The CDR3 is 15 amino acids. Trimming took 0 bases from V and 3 from J, leaving 10 bases between them. CDR3 region: CASSPPYPQTDTQYF. CDR3 nucleotides: TGTGCCAGCTCACCACCGTACCCTCAAACAGATACGCAGTATTTT. The full variable domain, in which reference TRBV18 and TRBJ2-3 provide the parts outside the CDR3, is NAGVMQNPRHLVRRRGQEARLRCSPMKGHSHVYWYRQLPEEGLKFMVYLQKENIIDESGMPKERFSAEFPKEGPSILRIQQVVRGDSAAYFCASSPPYPQTDTQYFGPGTRLTVL.

The V gene is TRBV19, the J gene TRBJ1-5; D possibly corresponds to TRBD1 (6 bases). Looked up from germline, CDR1 is LNHDA and CDR2 is SQIVND (reference sequence). V was cut by 7 bases and J by 3 bases, with 19 bases left in between. The CDR3 contains 16 residues. The chain's CDR3 is CASTNTRQGTNQPQHF. DNA for the CDR3: TGTGCCAGTACTAATACCAGGCAGGGGACCAATCAGCCCCAGCATTTT.

In this sample, this clone turned up a few times. This sequence joins TRBV19 and TRBJ2-1; 7 bases map to TRBD1. This CDR3 is 13 amino acids long. With V trimmed by 7 bases and J by 5 bases, 5 bases remained unmatched. Germline-derived CDR1 and CDR2 are LNHDA and SQIVND (reference sequence). The CDR3 DNA follows: TGTGCCAGTACGACAGGGTTAGACAATGAGCAGTTCTTC. This encodes CASTTGLDNEQFF.

The chain uses TRBV5-6 and TRBJ1-5; 9 bases line up with TRBD1. The germline CDR1 and CDR2 sequences are SGHDT and YYEEEE. The CDR3 contains 14 residues. Germline trimming cut 2 bases from V and 6 bases from J; bases unmatched to any gene: 3. The CDR3 loop is CASSLQGAGQPQHF. The CDR3 DNA reads TGTGCCAGCAGCTTACAGGGGGCAGGTCAGCCCCAGCATTTT.

The chain carries TRBV28 and TRBJ1-2; 8 bases fit TRBD1. V shed 5 bases and J 0 bases; nucleotides not matched to a gene: 5. The CDR3 spans 15 residues. Germline CDR1 MDHEN, CDR2 SYDVKM. In DNA form, the CDR3 reads TGTGCCAGCAGTCAGACAGGGGCGACTAACTATGGCTACACCTTC. Translation gives CASSQTGATNYGYTF.

The CDR3 coding sequence is TGTGCCAGCAGCTTAGAGTCTAACTATGGCTACACCTTC. It specifies CASSLESNYGYTF. The chain is built from TRBV7-2 and TRBJ1-2; no clear D gene. V lost 1 base and J lost 0, with 3 bases in between. Germline V CDR1 and CDR2: SGHTA, FQGNSA. This CDR3 has 13 amino acids.

The table lists this clone with a few counts. This sequence joins TRBV13 and TRBJ2-2; the D gene is possibly TRBD2 (7 bases). The CDR3 is 17 amino acids. Per germline, CDR1 PRHDT and CDR2 FYEKMQ (reference sequence). Trimming shortened V by 3 bases and J by 3 bases, and 17 bases separated the two germline ends. Here the CDR3 reads CASSFRTRGGDTGELFF. In DNA form, the CDR3 reads TGTGCCAGCAGCTTTCGGACTAGAGGGGGAGACACCGGGGAGCTGTTTTTT.

The chain is built from TRBV18 and TRBJ1-3; 7 bases align to TRBD1. This CDR3 has 16 residues. Germline trimming cut 3 bases from V and 2 bases from J; bases unmatched to any gene: 7. CDR1 KGHSH and CDR2 LQKENI come from the germline V gene. The CDR3 nucleotides are TGTGCCAGCTCACCCGCGACAGGGATCACTGGAAACACCATATATTTT. Translated: CASSPATGITGNTIYF.

With respect to this clone: The sample holds other DNA sequences that translate to the same CDR3. The V gene is TRBV18, the J gene TRBJ1-5; D is undetermined. The V gene lost 2 bases and the J gene lost 5 bases, with 7 bases spanning the gap. Germline CDR1 reads KGHSH; CDR2 reads LQKENI. The CDR3 has 13 amino acids. In nucleotides, the CDR3 is TGTGCCAGCTCACCAGGGAGGGATCAGCCCCAGCATTTT. Translated, it gives CASSPGRDQPQHF. The variable domain in full, with the rest retrieved from reference TRBV18 and TRBJ1-5, is NAGVMQNPRHLVRRRGQEARLRCSPMKGHSHVYWYRQLPEEGLKFMVYLQKENIIDESGMPKERFSAEFPKEGPSILRIQQVVRGDSAAYFCASSPGRDQPQHFGDGTRLSIL.

This sequence joins TRBV7-2 and TRBJ1-2; tentative D call: TRBD1 (6 bases). CDR1 is SGHTA and CDR2 is FQGNSA in the germline V gene. The V gene lost 5 bases and the J gene lost 6 bases, with 13 bases spanning the gap. There are 13 residues in the CDR3. In nucleotides, the CDR3 is TGTGCCAGCAGCGGAACAGGGTTGGATGGCTACACCTTC. Its translation is CASSGTGLDGYTF.

This clone was detected once. At one of its ends the junction is not consistent with the germline gene, which may arise from a read error. The chain has TRBV6-6 and TRBJ2-7, with 8 bases fitting TRBD1. There are 15 residues in the CDR3. In germline, CDR1 is MNHNY, CDR2 SVGAGI (reference sequence). The CDR3 loop is CASSNGARGPYKQYF. CDR3 DNA: TGTGCCAGCAGTAATGGGGCCAGGGGGCCCTACAAGCAGTACTTC.

This clone was observed once. The gene calls are TRBV25-1 and TRBJ1-5; 7 bases line up with TRBD1. The CDR3 sequence is 13 residues long. V was clipped by 6 bases and J by 4 bases; unmatched bases: 3. CDR1 is MGHDK and CDR2 is SYGVNS in the germline V gene. This chain's CDR3 is CASRGTDNQPQHF. CDR3 in DNA: TGTGCCAGCAGGGGGACAGATAATCAGCCCCAGCATTTT.

The chain carries TRBV19 and TRBJ1-5, with a weak D call TRBD1 (5 bases). Germline V gene data show CDR1 as LNHDA and CDR2 as SQIVND (reference sequence). V gave up 6 bases and J gave up 6 bases, with 15 bases separating them. This CDR3 comprises 14 residues. The CDR3 coding sequence is TGTGCCAGTAGGGCCGGGACCTTAGGTCAGCCCCAGCATTTT. It is translated as CASRAGTLGQPQHF.